A single T cell receptor beta chain is shown here with its context. Its target is unknown. Using the 5' RACE reads, TCRdb records one entry per CDR3 protein without DNA. The record lists around 380,000 distinct CDR3 sequences, of which the ten most abundant hold around 2.4%. These data come from a study of monozygotic twins with inflammatory bowel disease. Study results and limitations: Results did not support any single strong IBD-associated signal or clonotype.

This CDR3 has 17 residues. Germline values: CDR1 SGHRS, CDR2 YFSETQ. This sequence originates from a human donor with ulcerative colitis or Crohn's disease, or a healthy co-twin of an affected twin (not recorded which). Sequences were obtained from blood. J is TRBJ2-1 and V is TRBV5-1; TCRdb gives TRBD2 as the D gene, but with no DNA this cannot be confirmed. CDR3 in amino acids: CASSRTLTSGGANEQFF.